This T cell receptor (beta chain) was recovered during a study of OX40 agonist ivuxolimab in advanced cancers. About the investigation overall: Ivuxolimab was an agonistic, fully human IgG2 monoclonal antibody directed against OX40 (CD134), a costimulatory receptor. The dose-escalation cohort was about 83% male with a mean age of approximately 60 years, ranging from roughly 23 to 90. Partial responses occurred in three dose-escalation patients, of whom one had hepatocellular carcinoma and two had cutaneous melanoma. Peripheral TCRbeta sequencing aimed to test whether ivuxolimab altered TCR sequence diversity and caused clonal T-cell expansion. The paper reports the monotherapy dose-escalation portion (N of about 50 patients) of the phase I ivuxolimab trial. Intravenous ivuxolimab was administered to patients every 2 weeks at six dose levels: 0.01, 0.1, 0.3, 1.5, 3 and 10 mg/kg. Of the approximately 53 patients in dose escalation, approximately 20 had hepatocellular carcinoma, roughly 15 had melanoma, 9 had renal cell carcinoma and 9 had head and neck cancer. Patients were allowed to have had prior anti-PD-1, anti-PD-L1 or anti-CTLA-4 therapy, and 40% of the dose-escalation patients had been treated with checkpoint inhibitors. Results the study describes overall, beyond this receptor: In the 0.1-3.0 mg/kg groups, partial responders had among the lowest normalized peripheral clonal expansion, particularly in CD8+ T cells. At doses from 0.1 to 3.0 mg/kg, clonal expansion was seen in both CD4+ and CD8+ blood T cells between baseline and week 6. Which antigens the clonally expanded peripheral T cells were specific for was not determined. Low levels of normalized T-cell clonal expansion were also seen in some patients who did not respond. After ivuxolimab, expanded clones were on average more numerous among CD8+ T cells than among CD4+ T cells.

Including cysteine and phenylalanine, the CDR3 has 17 amino acids. Only the CDR3 part of the read is kept: 51 bases, read in frame from the first base. CDR1 and CDR2 were assigned from the germline V gene as MRHNA and SNTAGT. V is pruned by 3 bases and J by 5 bases, leaving 13 bases of the junction without a gene match. The trial excluded patients who had a history of autoimmune disease or who were on systemic immunosuppression. In every dose cohort, peripheral blood was drawn for TCR sequencing at baseline, cycle 4 day 1, and cycle 7 day 1. Samples were obtained from an open-label, multicenter, first-in-human phase I dose-escalation trial of ivuxolimab. Adults with locally advanced or metastatic head and neck squamous cell, hepatocellular, melanoma or renal cell carcinoma were enrolled in the trial. Before TCR sequencing, CD4+ T cells and CD8+ T cells were sorted from peripheral blood as separate populations.

As to this clone: Its antigen remains undetermined. Base qualities are not recorded, but no much larger clone differs from it by a single base.

To sequence the TCRbeta CDR3 region, genomic DNA was isolated from the sorted cells. TCRbeta CDR3 regions were sequenced using the immunoSEQ Assay. This immuneACCESS table, as held by TCRdb, lists in-frame sequences with V and J called but not all clones. Of the missing ones, under half trace to an unresolved V gene in checked studies; the others have no known cause. In all, the sample holds tens of thousands of clones, and about 81% of those were seen once. The top ten hold around 2.5% of the sample. The TCR originated in an adult with an advanced solid tumor such as melanoma, head and neck, liver or kidney cancer. Recombination linked TRBV6-4 to TRBJ2-3; 8 bases in between match TRBD2. The sequencing used CD4+ or CD8+ T cells sorted from blood, collected in a trial of the OX40 agonist ivuxolimab. The CDR3 reads as follows: CASSERGSGRVKDTQYF. The DNA reads TGTGCCAGCAGTGAGAGGGGAAGCGGGAGAGTTAAAGATACGCAGTATTTT.